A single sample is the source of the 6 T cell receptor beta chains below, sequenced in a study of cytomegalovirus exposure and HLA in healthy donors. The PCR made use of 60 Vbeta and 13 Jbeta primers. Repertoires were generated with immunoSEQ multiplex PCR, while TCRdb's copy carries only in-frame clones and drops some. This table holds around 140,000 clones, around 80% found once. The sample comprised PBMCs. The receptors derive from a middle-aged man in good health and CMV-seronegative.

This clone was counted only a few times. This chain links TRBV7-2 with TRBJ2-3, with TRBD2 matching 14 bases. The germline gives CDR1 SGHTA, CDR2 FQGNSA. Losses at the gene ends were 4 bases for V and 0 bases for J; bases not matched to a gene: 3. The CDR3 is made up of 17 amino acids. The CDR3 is CASSSWTSGRSTDTQYF. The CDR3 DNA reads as TGTGCCAGCAGCTCCTGGACTAGCGGGAGGAGCACAGATACGCAGTATTTT.

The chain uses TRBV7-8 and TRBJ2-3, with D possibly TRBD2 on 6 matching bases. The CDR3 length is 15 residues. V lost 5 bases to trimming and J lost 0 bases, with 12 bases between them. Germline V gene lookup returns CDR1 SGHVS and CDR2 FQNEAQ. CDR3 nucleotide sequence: TGTGCCAGCAGCCCTCGTAGCGGAAGCACAGATACGCAGTATTTT. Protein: CASSPRSGSTDTQYF.

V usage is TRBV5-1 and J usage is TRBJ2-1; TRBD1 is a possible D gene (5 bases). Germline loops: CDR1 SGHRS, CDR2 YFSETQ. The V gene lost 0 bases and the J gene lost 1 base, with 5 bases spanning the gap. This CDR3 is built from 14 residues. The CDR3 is CASSLEGSYNEQFF. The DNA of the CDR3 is TGCGCCAGCAGCTTGGAGGGGTCCTACAATGAGCAGTTCTTC.

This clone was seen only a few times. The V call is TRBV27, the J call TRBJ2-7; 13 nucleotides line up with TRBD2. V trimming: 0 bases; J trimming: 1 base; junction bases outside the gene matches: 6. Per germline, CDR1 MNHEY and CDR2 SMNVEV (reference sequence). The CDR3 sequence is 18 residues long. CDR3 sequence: CASSLSTSGRAGSYEQYF. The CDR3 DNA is TGTGCCAGCAGTTTATCCACTAGCGGGAGGGCCGGGTCCTACGAGCAGTACTTC.

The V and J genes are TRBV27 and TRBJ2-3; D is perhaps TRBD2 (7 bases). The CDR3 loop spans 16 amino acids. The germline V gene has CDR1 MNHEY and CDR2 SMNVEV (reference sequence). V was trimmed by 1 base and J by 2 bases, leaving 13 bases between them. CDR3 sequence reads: CASSLWGRGPTDTQYF. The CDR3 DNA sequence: TGTGCCAGCAGTTTATGGGGGCGGGGGCCCACAGATACGCAGTATTTT.

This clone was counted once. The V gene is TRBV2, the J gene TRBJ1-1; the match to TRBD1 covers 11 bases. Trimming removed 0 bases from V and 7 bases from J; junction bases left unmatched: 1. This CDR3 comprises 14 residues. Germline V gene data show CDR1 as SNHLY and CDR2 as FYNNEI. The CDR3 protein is CASSEAGQGDEAFF. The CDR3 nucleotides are TGTGCCAGCAGTGAAGCGGGACAGGGGGATGAAGCTTTCTTT.